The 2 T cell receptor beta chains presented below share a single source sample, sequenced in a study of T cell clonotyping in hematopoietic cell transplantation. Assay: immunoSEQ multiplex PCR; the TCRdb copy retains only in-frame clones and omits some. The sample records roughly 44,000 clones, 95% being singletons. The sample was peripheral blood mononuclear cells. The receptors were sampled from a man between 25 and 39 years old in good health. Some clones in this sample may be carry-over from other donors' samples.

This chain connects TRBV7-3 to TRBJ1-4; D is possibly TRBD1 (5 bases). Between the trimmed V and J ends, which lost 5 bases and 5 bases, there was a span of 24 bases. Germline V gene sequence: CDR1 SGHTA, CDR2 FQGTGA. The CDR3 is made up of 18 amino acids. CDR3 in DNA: TGTGCCAGCAGCCCACCCCAACCTTCGACAGATGTGAATGAAAAACTGTTTTTT. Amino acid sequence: CASSPPQPSTDVNEKLFF.

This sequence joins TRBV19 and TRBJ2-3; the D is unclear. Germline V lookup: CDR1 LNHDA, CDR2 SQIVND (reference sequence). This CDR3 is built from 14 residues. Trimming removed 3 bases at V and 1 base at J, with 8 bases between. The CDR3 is CASSMNGGTDTQYF. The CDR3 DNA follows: TGTGCCAGTAGTATGAATGGGGGCACAGATACGCAGTATTTT.